This T cell receptor beta chain is drawn from a study of blood T cell repertoires in COVID-19 (TCRdb year 2020). At the level of the whole study: Collaborator samples came from the United States, Italy and Spain and covered acute and convalescent phases of COVID-19. Where available, HLA class I and class II types were obtained from metadata supplied by the sample provider rather than from assay-based typing. A freely available public database, intended as a resource for researchers studying the immune response to SARS-CoV-2, is where the repertoires were released. A de-identified subject ID, COVID-19 status, age in years and sex were almost always included in the sample metadata. The prospective study material was composed of cDNA or gDNA derived from T cells, B-cell-depleted T cells, or PBMCs. The samples were drawn from two sources: the first 160 participants of the ongoing ImmuneRACE study, and 1,000 to 1,500 subjects contributed by 6 global collaborators. Subjects who had been exposed to COVID-19, were actively infected with it, or had recovered from it provided the deeply sampled blood TCRbeta repertoires that made up the dataset.

One collaborating source in Seattle enrolled patients during active infection and followed them longitudinally through the course of disease. Whole blood was collected in K2EDTA tubes by collaborating institutions according to the institutions' own protocols. Collaborator samples were shipped for TCRbeta analysis as frozen whole blood, isolated PBMCs, or DNA extracted from either sample type. Findings and caveats that apply to the study as a whole: Clinical and demographic metadata were provided uncurated, with the amount varying by source and participant.

Via the germline V gene, CDR1 is MNHEY and CDR2 SVGAGI. From the cysteine through the phenylalanine, the CDR3 covers 11 amino acids. Kept here is only the CDR3 DNA, which spans 33 bases and is read in frame from base 1. Ends trimmed: V by 10 bases, J by 7 bases; bases unmatched to a gene: 3. As regards this clone: Its antigen is unknown. The input lacks base qualities; no much larger clone sits a single base away.

TCRbeta CDR3 regions were amplified from genomic DNA using the immunoSEQ Assay, a bias-controlled multiplex PCR. The paper's processing steps were these. Nucleated cell counts per sample were estimated from amplification of reference gene primers within the assay. Sequence reads were collapsed and filtered to measure the absolute abundance of every unique TCRbeta CDR3 rearrangement. For each sample, productive Simpson clonality was calculated by taking the square root of Simpson's diversity index across productive rearrangements. TCRdb carries this immuneACCESS record with in-frame sequences only. Its versions omit some clonotypes, under half of them owing to an unresolved V gene in the studies checked, with the rest unexplained. The V and J calls and clone size were taken over from that table, and D and trimming were inferred from the DNA. The sample table lists about 140,000 clones, over 80% of them with a count of one. Less than 9% of the sample is in the top ten clones.

The chain couples TRBV6-5 to TRBJ1-4; 7 middle bases align to TRBD1. Sequences were obtained from peripheral blood. This clonotype was obtained from a man aged 30 to 45 with COVID-19, enrolled during active disease. This receptor has the CDR3 CATNRGEKLFF. The DNA reads TGTGCCACCAACAGGGGTGAAAAACTGTTTTTT.